These 18 T cell receptor beta chains were sequenced from one sample in a study of cytomegalovirus exposure and HLA in healthy donors. The PCR was carried out with 60 Vbeta primers and 13 Jbeta primers. Sequencing used immunoSEQ multiplex PCR; TCRdb keeps in-frame clones, though not all of them. Among 90,000 to 150,000 clones listed, about 78% were seen once. Sequencing was carried out using PBMCs. The receptors here all came from a woman aged 35 to 49 in good health and CMV-seropositive.

The genes are TRBV27 and TRBJ1-6; tentatively, D is TRBD1 (6 bases). V was clipped by 4 bases and J by 10 bases, with 14 bases between them. CDR3 size: 14 residues. CDR1 and CDR2 (germline): MNHEY, SMNVEV (reference sequence). CDR3 sequence reads: CASSSGQIKSPLHF. The CDR3 coding sequence is TGTGCCAGCAGTTCCGGACAGATAAAATCACCCCTCCACTTT.

This clone was seen only once. The chain couples TRBV14 to TRBJ1-4; tentative D call: TRBD1 (6 bases). The length of the CDR3 is 14 residues. Trimming removed 0 bases from V and 8 bases from J, with 10 bases in between. CDR1 is SGHDN, CDR2 FVKESK, per germline. CDR3 DNA sequence: TGTGCCAGCAGCCAAGAGGGGGCAGGCGAAAAACTGTTTTTT. Translating gives CASSQEGAGEKLFF.

The chain is built from TRBV7-2 and TRBJ2-5; a weak D match, TRBD2 (5 bases). Germline V CDR1 and CDR2: SGHTA, FQGNSA. This CDR3 spans 15 amino acids. Trimming removed 3 bases from V and 0 bases from J, with 11 bases in between. The CDR3 region has the DNA TGTGCCAGCAGCTTCACCAGAGGGAACCAAGAGACCCAGTACTTC. Encoded protein: CASSFTRGNQETQYF.

The CDR3 nucleotides read TGTGCCAGCAGTGAAGGCTGGCCGGAGGAAGCTTTCTTT. It is translated as CASSEGWPEEAFF. The chain links TRBV2 to TRBJ1-1; D ambiguous. In germline, CDR1 is SNHLY, CDR2 FYNNEI. CDR3 length: 13 residues. The V end lost 1 base, the J end lost 8 bases, and 11 bases lay between the germline ends.

This clone was seen a handful of times. Other nucleotide sequences in the sample specify the same CDR3. The chain employs TRBV6-1 and TRBJ1-6; D gene unclear. V lost 3 bases and J 5 bases, leaving 8 bases between the germline ends. CDR1 is MNHNS and CDR2 is SASEGT in the germline V gene. The CDR3 spans 14 residues. CDR3 sequence reads: CASSDRDDNSPLHF. The CDR3 nucleotides are TGTGCCAGCAGTGACCGCGATGATAATTCACCCCTCCACTTT.

The chain employs TRBV6-1 and TRBJ1-1, with TRBD1 matching 8 bases. J was trimmed by 14 bases and V by 3 bases; bases with no gene match: 11. The V gene's germline CDR1 is MNHNS and CDR2 SASEGT. The CDR3 runs to 13 residues. CDR3 amino acids: CASSDQGTGKGFF. CDR3 DNA sequence: TGTGCCAGCAGTGACCAGGGGACAGGTAAAGGCTTCTTT.

This chain uses TRBV6-1 with TRBJ2-5, with 8 bases fitting TRBD1. V shed 6 bases, J shed 5 bases, and the junction held 11 bases outside the gene matches. This CDR3 has 15 residues. CDR1 MNHNS and CDR2 SASEGT come from the germline V gene. CDR3 coding DNA: TGTGCCAGCAGCAGAGGACAGGGAAAAGGGGAGACCCAGTACTTC. This codes for CASSRGQGKGETQYF.

This sequence joins TRBV2 and TRBJ1-2, with 7 bases that match TRBD1. The CDR3 sequence is 14 residues long. Unmatched junction bases numbered 12, after V lost 6 bases and J lost 8 bases. Looked up from germline, CDR1 is SNHLY and CDR2 is FYNNEI. The CDR3 DNA is TGTGCCAGCAGGGTGGCCACAGGGGAGGAGGGCTACACCTTC. Residues: CASRVATGEEGYTF.

The chain carries TRBV2 and TRBJ1-1, with D possibly matching TRBD1 (5 bases). The CDR3 spans 14 residues. Trimming took off 2 bases at V and 0 bases at J, with 7 bases between the two ends. Looked up from germline, CDR1 is SNHLY and CDR2 is FYNNEI. The CDR3 bases are TGTGCCAGCAGTGAAATCAGGGTGAACACTGAAGCTTTCTTT. Translated, it gives CASSEIRVNTEAFF.

This sequence joins TRBV4-3 and TRBJ2-1; unclear D gene. CDR3 length equals 14 residues. Trimming removed 1 base at V and 0 bases at J, with 4 bases between. Germline-derived CDR1 and CDR2 are LGHNA and YSLEER. CDR3 sequence: CASSQAYSYNEQFF. CDR3 bases: TGCGCCAGCAGCCAAGCTTACTCCTACAATGAGCAGTTCTTC.

This chain connects TRBV9 to TRBJ2-3; D gene ambiguous. Looked up from germline, CDR1 is SGDLS and CDR2 is YYNGEE. The germline V and J ends were trimmed by 2 bases and 2 bases, with 9 bases remaining between them. The CDR3 is 14 amino acids. This chain's CDR3 is CASSVGPSTDTQYF. The CDR3 DNA reads as TGTGCCAGCAGCGTCGGTCCCTCCACAGATACGCAGTATTTT.

This clone appeared once. CDR3 in amino acids: CASSSNRQGLDGYTF. The CDR3 nucleotides are TGCGCCAGCAGCTCCAACAGACAGGGGTTGGATGGCTACACCTTC. The V call is TRBV5-1, the J call TRBJ1-2; 8 bases map to TRBD1. The CDR3 consists of 15 residues. V shed 3 bases and J 6 bases; nucleotides not matched to a gene: 10. In germline, CDR1 is SGHRS, CDR2 YFSETQ.

This clone was counted a few times. The gene calls are TRBV27 and TRBJ1-1; possible D gene TRBD1, 5 bases. Trimming pared 5 bases from V and 6 bases from J, leaving 16 bases between. The CDR3 contains 14 residues. The germline CDR1 and CDR2 sequences are MNHEY and SMNVEV (reference sequence). CDR3 in amino acids: CASSLFPTAPEAFF. The CDR3 DNA follows: TGTGCCAGCAGTCTGTTTCCGACAGCCCCTGAAGCTTTCTTT.

Only a few counts were recorded for this clone. The J gene is TRBJ1-1, the V gene TRBV6-5; maybe TRBD1 (6 bases). Germline V gives CDR1 MNHEY, CDR2 SVGAGI. The CDR3 extends over 14 amino acids. V dropped 1 base and J dropped 5 bases, with 11 bases sitting between them. CDR3 region: CASSYFQGGTEAFF. The DNA of the CDR3 is TGTGCCAGCAGTTACTTTCAAGGGGGAACTGAAGCTTTCTTT.

The chain links TRBV25-1 to TRBJ1-6; perhaps TRBD1 as D (6 bases). CDR1 and CDR2 (germline): MGHDK, SYGVNS. CDR3 length: 13 residues. V dropped 6 bases and J dropped 10 bases, with 13 bases sitting between them. CDR3 sequence reads: CASSDTGLSPLHF. For the CDR3, the DNA is TGTGCCAGCAGCGATACAGGGCTATCACCCCTCCACTTT.

The chain combines TRBV19 with TRBJ1-2, with 8 bases fitting TRBD1. Germline values: CDR1 LNHDA, CDR2 SQIVND (reference sequence). This CDR3 has 15 amino acids. V shed 5 bases, J shed 7 bases, and the junction held 12 bases outside the gene matches. The CDR3 reads CASSPRRQGAGGYTF. The CDR3 DNA reads TGTGCCAGTAGTCCCCGGAGGCAGGGGGCGGGTGGCTACACCTTC.

This clone was counted only a few times. The chain couples TRBV7-9 to TRBJ1-2; 7 bases align to TRBD1. The CDR3 covers 14 residues. Trimming removed 6 bases from V and 3 bases from J; junction bases left unmatched: 7. Germline V gene sequence: CDR1 SEHNR, CDR2 FQNEAQ (reference sequence). The chain's CDR3 is CASSTGDADYGYTF. The CDR3 DNA reads TGTGCCAGCAGTACAGGGGATGCGGACTATGGCTACACCTTC.

In this sample, this clone turned up once. V and J are TRBV11-3 and TRBJ2-1; the D gene is possibly TRBD2 (7 bases). V was shortened by 5 bases and J by 6 bases, with 14 bases between the two germline ends. The germline V gene has CDR1 SGHNT and CDR2 YENEEA. The CDR3 is made up of 14 amino acids. The CDR3 coding sequence is TGTGCCAGCAGCCATCAAGGGGGGGCCAATGAGCAGTTCTTC. Protein sequence: CASSHQGGANEQFF.